This T cell receptor (beta chain) comes out of a study of CXCR3-negative and CXCR3-positive naive CD8 T cells. CDR3 length equals 14 residues. CDR1 is SGHNT and CDR2 is YYREEE in the germline V gene (reference sequence). General observations from the study: TRB CDR3 hydrophobicity was greater in CXCR3-positive naive cells than in CXCR3-negative naive cells. For naive cells, CXCR3-negative and CXCR3-positive subsets had similar TRBV-TRBJ usage; for memory cells, usage differed.

Comments on this clonotype: What it binds is not known.

The authors made the TRB cDNA libraries by 5' RACE using UMI labels. TCRdb re-called the 5' RACE reads; one entry per CDR3 protein, DNA not given. The sample table includes around 84,000 distinct CDR3 sequences. Naive CD8+ T cells carried a CD45RO-CCR7+CD27+CD95- phenotype. This chain links TRBV5-4 with TRBJ2-1; there is no DNA to check the TCRdb D call of TRBD2. The material sequenced was naive CXCR3+ CD8+ T cells from blood. Subset given: CD45RO-CCR7+CD27+CD95- naive CD8+ T cells expressing CXCR3 (TNR3+). The receptor comes from a human donor in good health. Some clones in this sample may be carry-over from other donors' samples. Here the CDR3 reads CASSNGLAANEQFF.